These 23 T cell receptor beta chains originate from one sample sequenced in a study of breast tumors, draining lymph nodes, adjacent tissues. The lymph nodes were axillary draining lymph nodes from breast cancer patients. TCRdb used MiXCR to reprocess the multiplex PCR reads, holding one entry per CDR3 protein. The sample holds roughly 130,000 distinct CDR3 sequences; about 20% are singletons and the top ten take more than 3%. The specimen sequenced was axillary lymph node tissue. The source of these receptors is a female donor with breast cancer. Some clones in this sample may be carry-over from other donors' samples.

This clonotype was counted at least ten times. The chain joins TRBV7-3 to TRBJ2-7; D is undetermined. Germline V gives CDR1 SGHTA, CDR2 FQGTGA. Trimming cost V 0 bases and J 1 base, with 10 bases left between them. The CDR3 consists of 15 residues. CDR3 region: CASSLTPAPSYEQYF. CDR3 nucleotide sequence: TGTGCCAGCAGCTTAACTCCCGCACCTTCCTACGAGCAGTACTTC.

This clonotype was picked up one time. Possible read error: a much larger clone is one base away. CDR3 DNA sequence: TGCAGCGCCAGCCCCTCTGGGGCCAACGTCCTGGCTTTC. It is translated as CSASPSGANVLAF. The rearrangement links TRBV29-1 to TRBJ2-6, with a weak D call TRBD1 (5 bases). The V gene's germline CDR1 is SQVTM and CDR2 ANQGSEA. The CDR3 has 13 amino acids.

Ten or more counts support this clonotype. Here the CDR3 reads CASSLIRGLYEQYF. In DNA form, the CDR3 reads TGTGCCAGCAGCCTCATCCGGGGGCTATACGAGCAGTACTTC. The rearrangement uses TRBV14 and TRBJ2-7; D tentatively fits TRBD1 or TRBD2 (6 bases each). Germline CDR1 reads SGHDN; CDR2 reads FVKESK. V gave up 4 bases and J gave up 4 bases, with 14 bases separating them. CDR3 length: 14 amino acids.

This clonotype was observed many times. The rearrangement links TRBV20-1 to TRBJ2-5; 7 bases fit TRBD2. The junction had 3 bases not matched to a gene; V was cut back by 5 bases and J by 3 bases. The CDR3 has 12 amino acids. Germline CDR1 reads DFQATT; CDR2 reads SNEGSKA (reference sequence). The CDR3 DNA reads TGCAGTGCTTGGGGGGGGGAAGAGACCCAGTACTTC. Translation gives CSAWGGEETQYF.

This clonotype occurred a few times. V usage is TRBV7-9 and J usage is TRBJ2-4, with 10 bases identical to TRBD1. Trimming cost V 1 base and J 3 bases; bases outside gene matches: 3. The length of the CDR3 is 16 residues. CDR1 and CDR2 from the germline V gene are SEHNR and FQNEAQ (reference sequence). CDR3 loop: CASSLGDRGHKNIQYF. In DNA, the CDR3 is TGTGCCAGCAGCTTAGGGGACAGGGGACACAAAAACATTCAGTACTTC.

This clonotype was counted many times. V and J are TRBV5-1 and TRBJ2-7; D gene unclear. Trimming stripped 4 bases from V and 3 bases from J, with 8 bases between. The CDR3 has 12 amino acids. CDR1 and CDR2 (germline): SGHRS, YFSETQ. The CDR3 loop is CASSTNNYEQYF. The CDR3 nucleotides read TGCGCCAGCAGCACCAACAACTACGAGCAGTACTTC.

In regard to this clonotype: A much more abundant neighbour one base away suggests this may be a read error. CDR3 sequence reads: CTWRPPGQGIYEQYF. The CDR3 DNA follows: TGTACCTGGAGGCCTCCGGGACAGGGAATTTACGAGCAGTACTTC. The rearrangement links TRBV30 to TRBJ2-7; TRBD1 matches 9 bases. This CDR3 comprises 15 residues. Germline assignment: CDR1 GTSNPN and CDR2 SVGIG (reference sequence).

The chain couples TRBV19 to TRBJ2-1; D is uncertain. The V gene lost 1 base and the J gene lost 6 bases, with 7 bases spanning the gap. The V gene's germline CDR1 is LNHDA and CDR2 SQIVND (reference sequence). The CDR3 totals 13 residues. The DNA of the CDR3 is TGTGCCAGTAGTATAGCGGGCGCCAATGAGCAGTTCTTC. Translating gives CASSIAGANEQFF. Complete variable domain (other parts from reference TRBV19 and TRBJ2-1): DGGITQSPKYLFRKEGQNVTLSCEQNLNHDAMYWYRQDPGQGLRLIYYSQIVNDFQKGDIAEGYSVSREKKESFPLTVTSAQKNPTAFYLCASSIAGANEQFFGPGTRLTVL.

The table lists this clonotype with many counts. In nucleotides, the CDR3 is TGTGCCAGCAGTTTTAGGATCTCTGAGCAGTTCTTC. Protein sequence: CASSFRISEQFF. The chain combines TRBV12-3 or TRBV12-4 with TRBJ2-1; D is undetermined. V was pared by 3 bases and J by 9 bases, with 9 bases between. The CDR3 has 12 residues.

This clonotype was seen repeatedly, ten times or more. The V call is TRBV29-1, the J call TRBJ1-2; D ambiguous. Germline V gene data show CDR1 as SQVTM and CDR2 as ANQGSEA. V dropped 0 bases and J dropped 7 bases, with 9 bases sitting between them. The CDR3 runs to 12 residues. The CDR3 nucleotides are TGCAGCGTTGAAGACCGACCCCTTGGCTACACCTTC. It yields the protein CSVEDRPLGYTF.

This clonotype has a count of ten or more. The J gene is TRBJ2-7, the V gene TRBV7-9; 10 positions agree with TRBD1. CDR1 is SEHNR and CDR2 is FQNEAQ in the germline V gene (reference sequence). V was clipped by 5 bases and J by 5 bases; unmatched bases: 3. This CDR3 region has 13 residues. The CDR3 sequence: CASSRGQGNEQYF. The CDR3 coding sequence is TGTGCCAGCAGCCGGGGACAGGGGAACGAGCAGTACTTC.

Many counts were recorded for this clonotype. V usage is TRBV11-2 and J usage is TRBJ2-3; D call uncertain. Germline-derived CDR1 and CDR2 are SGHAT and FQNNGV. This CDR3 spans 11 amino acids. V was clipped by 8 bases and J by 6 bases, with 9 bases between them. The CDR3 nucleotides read TGTGCCAGCGGGGAAAGGGATACGCAGTATTTT. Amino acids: CASGERDTQYF.

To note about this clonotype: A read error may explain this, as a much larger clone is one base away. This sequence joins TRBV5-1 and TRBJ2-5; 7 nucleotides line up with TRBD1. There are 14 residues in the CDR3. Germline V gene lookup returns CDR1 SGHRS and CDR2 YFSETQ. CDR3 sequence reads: CASSSGQPQGTQYF. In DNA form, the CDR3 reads TGCGCCAGCAGCTCGGGACAGCCCCAAGGGACCCAGTACTTC.

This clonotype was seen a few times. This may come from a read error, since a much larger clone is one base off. DNA for the CDR3: TGCAGTGCTAGAGTGGAATACCAAGGGACCCAGTACTTC. It specifies CSARVEYQGTQYF. V gene TRBV20-1 combines with J gene TRBJ2-5; D unclear. Per the germline V gene, CDR1 is DFQATT and CDR2 is SNEGSKA (reference sequence). CDR3 size: 13 residues.

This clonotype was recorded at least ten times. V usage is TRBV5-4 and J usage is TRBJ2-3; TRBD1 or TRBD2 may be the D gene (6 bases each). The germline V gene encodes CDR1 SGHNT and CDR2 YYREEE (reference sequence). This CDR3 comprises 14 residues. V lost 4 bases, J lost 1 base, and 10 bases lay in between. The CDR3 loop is CASSPRGGTDTQYF. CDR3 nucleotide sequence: TGTGCCAGCAGCCCTAGGGGGGGCACAGATACGCAGTATTTT. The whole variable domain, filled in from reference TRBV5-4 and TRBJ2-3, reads ETGVTQSPTHLIKTRGQQVTLRCSSQSGHNTVSWYQQALGQGPQFIFQYYREEENGRGNFPPRFSGLQFPNYSSELNVNALELDDSALYLCASSPRGGTDTQYFGPGTRLTVL.

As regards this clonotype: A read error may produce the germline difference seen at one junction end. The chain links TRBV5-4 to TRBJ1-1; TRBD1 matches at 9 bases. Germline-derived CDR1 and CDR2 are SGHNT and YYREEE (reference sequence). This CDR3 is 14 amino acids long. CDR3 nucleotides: TGTGCCAGCAGCTCTGAACAGGGGGCCGCTGAGGCTTTCTTT. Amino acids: CASSSEQGAAEAFF.

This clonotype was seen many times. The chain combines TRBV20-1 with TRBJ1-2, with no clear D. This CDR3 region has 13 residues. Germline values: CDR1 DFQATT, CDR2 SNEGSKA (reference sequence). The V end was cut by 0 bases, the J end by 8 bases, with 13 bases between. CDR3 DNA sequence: TGCAGTGCTAGAGATCGTTGGACCGTCGGCTACACCTTC. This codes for CSARDRWTVGYTF.

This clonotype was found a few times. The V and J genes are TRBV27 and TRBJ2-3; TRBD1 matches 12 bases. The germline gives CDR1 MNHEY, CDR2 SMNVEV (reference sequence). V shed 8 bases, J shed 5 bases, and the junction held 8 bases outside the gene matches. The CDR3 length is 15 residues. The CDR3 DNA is TGTGCCAGCCACCCACGGGACAGGGGGCAAGATACGCAGTATTTT. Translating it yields CASHPRDRGQDTQYF.

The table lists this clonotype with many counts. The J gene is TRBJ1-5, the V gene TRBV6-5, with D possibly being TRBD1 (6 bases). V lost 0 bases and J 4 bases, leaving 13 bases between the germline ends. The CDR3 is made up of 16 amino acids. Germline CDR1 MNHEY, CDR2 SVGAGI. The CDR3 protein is CASSYSGRGRNQPQHF. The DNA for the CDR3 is TGTGCCAGCAGTTACTCGGGGAGGGGGAGGAATCAGCCCCAGCATTTT.

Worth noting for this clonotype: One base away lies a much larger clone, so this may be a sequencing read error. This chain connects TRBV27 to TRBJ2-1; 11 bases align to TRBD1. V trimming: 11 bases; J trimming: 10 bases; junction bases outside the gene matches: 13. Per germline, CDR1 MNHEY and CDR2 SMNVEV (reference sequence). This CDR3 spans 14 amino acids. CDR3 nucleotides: TGTGCCGCCGTCCTAAGGACAGGGGGCTTAGAGCAGTTCTTC. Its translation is CAAVLRTGGLEQFF.

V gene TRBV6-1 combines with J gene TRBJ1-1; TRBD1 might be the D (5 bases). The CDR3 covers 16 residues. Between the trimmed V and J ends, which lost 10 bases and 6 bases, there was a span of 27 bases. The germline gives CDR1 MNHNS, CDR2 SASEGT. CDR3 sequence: CATRGGEGGINAEAFF. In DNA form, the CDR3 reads TGTGCCACACGGGGCGGGGAAGGCGGGATTAACGCTGAAGCTTTCTTT.

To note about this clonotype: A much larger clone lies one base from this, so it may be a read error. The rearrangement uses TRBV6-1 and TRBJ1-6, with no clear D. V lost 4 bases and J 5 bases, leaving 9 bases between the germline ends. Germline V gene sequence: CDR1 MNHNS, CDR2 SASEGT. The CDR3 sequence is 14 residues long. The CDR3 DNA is TGTGCCAGCAGTGGAGGATTGAATAATTCACCCCTCCACTTT. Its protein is CASSGGLNNSPLHF.

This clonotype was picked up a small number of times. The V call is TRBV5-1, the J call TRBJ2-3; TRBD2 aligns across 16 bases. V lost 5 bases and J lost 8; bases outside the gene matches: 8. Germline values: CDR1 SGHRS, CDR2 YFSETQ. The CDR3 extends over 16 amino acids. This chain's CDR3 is CASRTGLAGGPGTQYF. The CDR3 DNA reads TGCGCCAGCAGAACGGGACTAGCGGGAGGGCCGGGTACGCAGTATTTT. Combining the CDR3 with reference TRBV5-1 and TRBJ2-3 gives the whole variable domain KAGVTQTPRYLIKTRGQQVTLSCSPISGHRSVSWYQQTPGQGLQFLFEYFSETQRNKGNFPGRFSGRQFSNSRSEMNVSTLELGDSALYLCASRTGLAGGPGTQYFGPGTRLTVL.